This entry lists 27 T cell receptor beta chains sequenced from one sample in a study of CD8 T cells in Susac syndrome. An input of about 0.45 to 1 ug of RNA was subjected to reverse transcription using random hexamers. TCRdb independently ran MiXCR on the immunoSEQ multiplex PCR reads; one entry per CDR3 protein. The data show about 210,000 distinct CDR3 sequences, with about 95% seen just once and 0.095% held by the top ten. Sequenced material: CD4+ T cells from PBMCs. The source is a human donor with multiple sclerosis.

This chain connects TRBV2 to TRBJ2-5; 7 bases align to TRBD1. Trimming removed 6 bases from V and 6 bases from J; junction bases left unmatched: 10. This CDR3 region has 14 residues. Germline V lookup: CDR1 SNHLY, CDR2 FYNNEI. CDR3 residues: CASRDGQAGQTQYF. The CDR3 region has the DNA TGTGCCAGCAGGGACGGACAGGCCGGGCAGACCCAGTACTTC.

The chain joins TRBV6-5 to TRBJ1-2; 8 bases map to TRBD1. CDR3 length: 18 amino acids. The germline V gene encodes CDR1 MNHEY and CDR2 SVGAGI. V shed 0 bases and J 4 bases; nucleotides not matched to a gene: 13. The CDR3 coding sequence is TGTGCCAGCAGTTACTCGGGCAGGGGGCCGCCACTACGCTATGGCTACACCTTC. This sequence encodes CASSYSGRGPPLRYGYTF.

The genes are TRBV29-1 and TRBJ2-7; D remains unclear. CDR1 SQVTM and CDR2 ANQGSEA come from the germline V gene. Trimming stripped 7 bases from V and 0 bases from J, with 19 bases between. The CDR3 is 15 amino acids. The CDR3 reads CSDTTVEQSSYEQYF. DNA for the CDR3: TGCAGCGATACTACCGTCGAGCAAAGCTCCTACGAGCAGTACTTC.

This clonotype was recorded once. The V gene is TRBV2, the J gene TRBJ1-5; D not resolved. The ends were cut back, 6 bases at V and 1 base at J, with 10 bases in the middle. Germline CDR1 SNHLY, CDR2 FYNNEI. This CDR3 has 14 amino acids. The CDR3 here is CASRHDGSNQPQHF. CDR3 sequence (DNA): TGTGCCAGCAGACACGACGGAAGCAATCAGCCCCAGCATTTT.

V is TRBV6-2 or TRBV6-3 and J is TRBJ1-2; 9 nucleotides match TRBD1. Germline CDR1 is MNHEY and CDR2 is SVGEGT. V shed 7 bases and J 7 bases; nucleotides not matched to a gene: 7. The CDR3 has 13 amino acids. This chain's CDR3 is CASTGQGMRGYTF. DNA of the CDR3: TGTGCCAGCACGGGACAGGGAATGCGTGGCTACACCTTC.

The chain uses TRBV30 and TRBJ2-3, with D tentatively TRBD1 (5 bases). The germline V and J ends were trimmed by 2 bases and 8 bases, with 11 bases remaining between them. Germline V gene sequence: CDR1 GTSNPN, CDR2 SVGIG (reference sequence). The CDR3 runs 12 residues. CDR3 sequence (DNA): TGTGCCTGGAGTTCAGGGTCGGGTACGCAGTATTTT. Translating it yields CAWSSGSGTQYF. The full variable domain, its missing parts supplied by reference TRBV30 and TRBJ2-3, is SQTIHQWPATLVQPVGSPLSLECTVEGTSNPNLYWYRQAAGRGLQLLFYSVGIGQISSEVPQNLSASRPQDRQFILSSKKLLLSDSGFYLCAWSSGSGTQYFGPGTRLTVL.

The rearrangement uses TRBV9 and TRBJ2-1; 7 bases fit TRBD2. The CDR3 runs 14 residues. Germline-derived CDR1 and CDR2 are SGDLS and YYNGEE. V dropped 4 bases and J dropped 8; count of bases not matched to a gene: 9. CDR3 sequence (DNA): TGTGCCAGCAGCCCCCGGCCAGGGAGGGATGAGCAGTTCTTC. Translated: CASSPRPGRDEQFF.

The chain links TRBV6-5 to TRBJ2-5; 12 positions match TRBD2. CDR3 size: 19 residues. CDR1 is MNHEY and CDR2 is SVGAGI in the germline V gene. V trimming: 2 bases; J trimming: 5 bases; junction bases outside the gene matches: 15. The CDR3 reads CASSYGSASGRGFWETQYF. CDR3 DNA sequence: TGTGCCAGCAGTTACGGGTCGGCTAGCGGGAGGGGCTTCTGGGAGACCCAGTACTTC.

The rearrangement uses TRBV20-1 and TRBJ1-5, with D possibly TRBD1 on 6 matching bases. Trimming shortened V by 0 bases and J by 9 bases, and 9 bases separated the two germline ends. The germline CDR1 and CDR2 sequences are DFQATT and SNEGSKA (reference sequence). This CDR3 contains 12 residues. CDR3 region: CSARDWGAPQHF. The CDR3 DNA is TGCAGTGCTAGAGATTGGGGGGCGCCCCAGCATTTT.

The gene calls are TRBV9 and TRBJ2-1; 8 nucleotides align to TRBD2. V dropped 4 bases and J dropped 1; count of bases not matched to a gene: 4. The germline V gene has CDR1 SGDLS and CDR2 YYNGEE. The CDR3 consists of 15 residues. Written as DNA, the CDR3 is TGTGCCAGCAGCATACAGCGGGAGTCCTACAATGAGCAGTTCTTC. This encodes CASSIQRESYNEQFF. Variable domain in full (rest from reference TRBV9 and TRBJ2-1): DSGVTQTPKHLITATGQRVTLRCSPRSGDLSVYWYQQSLDQGLQFLIQYYNGEERAKGNILERFSAQQFPDLHSELNLSSLELGDSALYFCASSIQRESYNEQFFGPGTRLTVL.

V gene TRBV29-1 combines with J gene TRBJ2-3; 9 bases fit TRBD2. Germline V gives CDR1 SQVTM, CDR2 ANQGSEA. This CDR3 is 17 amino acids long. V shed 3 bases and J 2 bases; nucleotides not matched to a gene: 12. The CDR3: CSVELRGAGGPTDTQYF. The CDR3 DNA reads TGCAGCGTTGAGTTGCGGGGAGCGGGGGGCCCCACAGATACGCAGTATTTT.

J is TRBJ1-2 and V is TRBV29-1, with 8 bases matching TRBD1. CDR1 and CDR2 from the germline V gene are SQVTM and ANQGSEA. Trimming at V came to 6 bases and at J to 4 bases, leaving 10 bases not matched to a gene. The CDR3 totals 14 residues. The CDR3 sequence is CSVPGQATFYGYTF. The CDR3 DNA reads TGCAGCGTGCCGGGACAGGCAACGTTCTATGGCTACACCTTC.

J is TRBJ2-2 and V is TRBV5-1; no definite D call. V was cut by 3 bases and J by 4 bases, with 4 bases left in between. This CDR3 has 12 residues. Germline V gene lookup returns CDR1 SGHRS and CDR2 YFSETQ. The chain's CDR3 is CASSWATGELFF. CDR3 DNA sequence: TGCGCCAGCAGCTGGGCCACCGGGGAGCTGTTTTTT.

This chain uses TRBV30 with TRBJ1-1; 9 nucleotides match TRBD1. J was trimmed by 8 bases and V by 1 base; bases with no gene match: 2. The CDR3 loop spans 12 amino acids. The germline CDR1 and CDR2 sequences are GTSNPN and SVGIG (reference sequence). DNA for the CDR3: TGTGCCTGGAGTGCGGACAGGGGCGAAGCTTTCTTT. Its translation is CAWSADRGEAFF.

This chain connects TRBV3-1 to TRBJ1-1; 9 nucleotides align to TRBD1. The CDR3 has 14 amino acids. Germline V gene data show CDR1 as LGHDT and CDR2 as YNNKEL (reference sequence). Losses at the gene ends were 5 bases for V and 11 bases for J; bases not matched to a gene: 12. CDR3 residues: CASSWGQGRGMAFF. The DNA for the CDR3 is TGTGCCAGCAGCTGGGGACAGGGCAGAGGAATGGCTTTCTTT.

CDR3 residues: CASSLVVGLSYEQYF. Here the CDR3 DNA reads TGTGCCAGCAGCTTAGTAGTTGGGCTCTCCTACGAGCAGTACTTC. This rearrangement joins TRBV7-2 to TRBJ2-7; D ambiguous. The germline CDR1 and CDR2 sequences are SGHTA and FQGNSA. The CDR3 spans 15 residues. The V and J ends lost 1 base and 0 bases respectively, with 10 bases between them.

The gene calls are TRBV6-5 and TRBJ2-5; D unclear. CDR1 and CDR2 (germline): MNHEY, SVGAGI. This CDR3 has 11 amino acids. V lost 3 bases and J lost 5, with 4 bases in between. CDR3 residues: CASSYRETQYF. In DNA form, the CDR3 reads TGTGCCAGCAGTTATAGGGAGACCCAGTACTTC.

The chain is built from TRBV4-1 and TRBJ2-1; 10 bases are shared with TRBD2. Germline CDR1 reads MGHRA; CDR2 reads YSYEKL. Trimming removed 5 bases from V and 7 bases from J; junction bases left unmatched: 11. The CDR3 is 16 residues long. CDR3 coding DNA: TGCGCCAGCAGCGGGGTAGCGGGAGGCCGGGGAAATGAGCAGTTCTTC. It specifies CASSGVAGGRGNEQFF.

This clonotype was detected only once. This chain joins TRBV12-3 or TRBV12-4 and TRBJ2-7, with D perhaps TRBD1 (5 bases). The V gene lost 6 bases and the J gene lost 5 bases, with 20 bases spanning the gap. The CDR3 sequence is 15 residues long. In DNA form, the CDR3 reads TGTGCCAGCAGCCTAGGGGCTAGGTTAAGGCACGAGCAGTACTTC. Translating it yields CASSLGARLRHEQYF.

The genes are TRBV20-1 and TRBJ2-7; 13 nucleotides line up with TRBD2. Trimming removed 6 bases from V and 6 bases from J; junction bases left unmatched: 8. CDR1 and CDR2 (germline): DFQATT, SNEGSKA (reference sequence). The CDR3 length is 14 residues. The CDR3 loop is CSAQGLAGVGEQYF. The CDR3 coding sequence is TGCAGTGCGCAAGGACTAGCGGGAGTAGGCGAGCAGTACTTC.

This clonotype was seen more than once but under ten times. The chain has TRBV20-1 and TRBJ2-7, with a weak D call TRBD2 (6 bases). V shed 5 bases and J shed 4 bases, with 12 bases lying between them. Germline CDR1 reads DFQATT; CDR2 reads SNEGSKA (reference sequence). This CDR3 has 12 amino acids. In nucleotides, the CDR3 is TGCAGTGCTTCAAGGGGAGGTTACGAGCAGTACTTC. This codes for CSASRGGYEQYF.

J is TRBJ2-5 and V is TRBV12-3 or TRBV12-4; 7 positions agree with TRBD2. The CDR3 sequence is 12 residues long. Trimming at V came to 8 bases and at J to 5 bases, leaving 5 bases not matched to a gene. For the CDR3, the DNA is TGTGCCAGCTCGGGGGGTTCCGAGACCCAGTACTTC. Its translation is CASSGGSETQYF.

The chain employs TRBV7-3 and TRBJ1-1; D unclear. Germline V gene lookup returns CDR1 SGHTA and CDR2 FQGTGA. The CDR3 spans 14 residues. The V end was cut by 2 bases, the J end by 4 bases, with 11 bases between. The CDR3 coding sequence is TGTGCCAGCAGCTTACGAGCGCGAGGCACTGAAGCTTTCTTT. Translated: CASSLRARGTEAFF.

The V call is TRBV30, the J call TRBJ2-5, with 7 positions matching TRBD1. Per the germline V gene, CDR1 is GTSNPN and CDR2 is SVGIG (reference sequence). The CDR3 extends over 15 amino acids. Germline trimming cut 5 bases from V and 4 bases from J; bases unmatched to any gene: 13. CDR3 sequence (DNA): TGTGCCTGGGATAGACAGGGCTTGCGTGGAGAGACCCAGTACTTC. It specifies CAWDRQGLRGETQYF.

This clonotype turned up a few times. Written as DNA, the CDR3 is TGTGCCTGGAATCGGGGGGCGAACACTGAAGCTTTCTTT. The encoded protein is CAWNRGANTEAFF. The J gene is TRBJ1-1, the V gene TRBV30; D might be TRBD1 (6 bases). Germline V lookup: CDR1 GTSNPN, CDR2 SVGIG (reference sequence). Trimming shortened V by 4 bases and J by 1 base, and 10 bases separated the two germline ends. The CDR3 has 13 amino acids.

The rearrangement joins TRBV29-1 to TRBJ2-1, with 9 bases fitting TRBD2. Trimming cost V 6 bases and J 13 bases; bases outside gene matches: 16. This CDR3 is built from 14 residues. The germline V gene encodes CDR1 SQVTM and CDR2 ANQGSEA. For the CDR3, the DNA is TGCAGCGTGGAGAGGGACAGCCCTAGCGGGGCACAGTTCTTC. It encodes CSVERDSPSGAQFF.

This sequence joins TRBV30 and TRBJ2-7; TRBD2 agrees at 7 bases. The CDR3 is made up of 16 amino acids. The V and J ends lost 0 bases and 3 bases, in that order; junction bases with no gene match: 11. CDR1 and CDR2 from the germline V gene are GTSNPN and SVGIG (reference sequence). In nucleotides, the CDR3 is TGTGCCTGGAGTGTACTCTGGGCTAGCGGAGGCTACGAGCAGTACTTC. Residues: CAWSVLWASGGYEQYF.